The 8 T cell receptor beta chains below come from one sample, sequenced in a study of ipilimumab plus nivolumab after autologous stem cell transplantation. Here immunoSEQ multiplex PCR was the method, and the copy in TCRdb shows in-frame clones only, minus some. The sample lists over 35,000 clones; 85% to 95% were seen once. The sample here was PBMCs, taken in a trial of ipilimumab plus nivolumab as post-transplant consolidation. These receptor sequences come from a male donor with multiple myeloma.

In this sample, this clone turned up once. V and J are TRBV9 and TRBJ2-7; D uncertain. The CDR3 covers 10 residues. In germline, CDR1 is SGDLS, CDR2 YYNGEE. V was shortened by 2 bases and J by 3 bases, with 0 bases between the two germline ends. CDR3: CASSVYEQYF. The CDR3 DNA reads as TGTGCCAGCAGCGTCTACGAGCAGTACTTC.

About this clone itself: The sample has other DNA sequences that encode this CDR3 too. The chain recombines TRBV7-6 with TRBJ2-1; TRBD2 is a possible D gene (7 bases). The germline CDR1 and CDR2 sequences are SGHVS and FNYEAQ. V gave up 0 bases and J gave up 7 bases, with 13 bases separating them. CDR3 length: 15 residues. CDR3 nucleotides: TGTGCCAGCAGCTTAGCGGGGGGGCCTCGGAATGAGCAGTTCTTC. This encodes CASSLAGGPRNEQFF.

The chain has TRBV6-5 and TRBJ1-5; D unclear. Germline CDR1 is MNHEY and CDR2 is SVGAGI. Deletions cut 6 bases from V and 0 bases from J, with 6 bases between. The CDR3 is made up of 13 amino acids. The CDR3 here is CASSSNSNQPQHF. The CDR3 coding sequence is TGTGCCAGCAGCTCCAATAGCAATCAGCCCCAGCATTTT.

The J gene is TRBJ2-1, the V gene TRBV27; D is uncertain. CDR1 and CDR2 from the germline V gene are MNHEY and SMNVEV (reference sequence). This CDR3 is 14 amino acids long. Trimming stripped 2 bases from V and 2 bases from J, with 7 bases between. This chain's CDR3 is CASSLLPAYNEQFF. The CDR3 DNA follows: TGTGCCAGCAGTTTACTGCCAGCCTACAATGAGCAGTTCTTC.

The V call is TRBV4-1, the J call TRBJ2-1, with 10 bases identical to TRBD1. The CDR3 is made up of 16 amino acids. V lost 0 bases and J lost 8; bases outside the gene matches: 7. Germline CDR1 is MGHRA and CDR2 is YSYEKL. The CDR3 loop is CASSQDPGQGFHEQFF. CDR3 sequence (DNA): TGCGCCAGCAGCCAAGACCCGGGACAGGGGTTCCATGAGCAGTTCTTC.

The J gene is TRBJ2-7, the V gene TRBV25-1; TRBD1 matches at 10 bases. CDR1 and CDR2 from the germline V gene are MGHDK and SYGVNS. V lost 2 bases and J lost 0; bases outside the gene matches: 1. This CDR3 is 15 amino acids long. CDR3 region: CASSEGTGVSYEQYF. In DNA, the CDR3 is TGTGCCAGCAGTGAAGGGACAGGGGTCTCCTACGAGCAGTACTTC.

In its sample, this clone was seen once. The J gene is TRBJ1-6, the V gene TRBV11-1; TRBD1 aligns across 7 bases. After removal of 4 bases from V and 9 bases from J, the junction contained 3 bases not matched to a gene. The germline CDR1 and CDR2 sequences are SGHAT and FQDESV (reference sequence). CDR3 length: 13 amino acids. The DNA for the CDR3 is TGTGCCAGCAGCTCAACAGGGGTTTCACCCCTCCACTTT. This gives the protein CASSSTGVSPLHF.

The rearrangement uses TRBV28 and TRBJ1-1, with 7 bases lining up with TRBD1. Germline V gene data show CDR1 as MDHEN and CDR2 as SYDVKM. The ends lost 6 bases at V and 1 base at J; junction bases unmatched: 8. The CDR3 is made up of 15 amino acids. CDR3 sequence: CASSLRAGGNTEAFF. The CDR3 DNA reads TGTGCCAGCAGCCTTAGGGCAGGGGGGAACACTGAAGCTTTCTTT.